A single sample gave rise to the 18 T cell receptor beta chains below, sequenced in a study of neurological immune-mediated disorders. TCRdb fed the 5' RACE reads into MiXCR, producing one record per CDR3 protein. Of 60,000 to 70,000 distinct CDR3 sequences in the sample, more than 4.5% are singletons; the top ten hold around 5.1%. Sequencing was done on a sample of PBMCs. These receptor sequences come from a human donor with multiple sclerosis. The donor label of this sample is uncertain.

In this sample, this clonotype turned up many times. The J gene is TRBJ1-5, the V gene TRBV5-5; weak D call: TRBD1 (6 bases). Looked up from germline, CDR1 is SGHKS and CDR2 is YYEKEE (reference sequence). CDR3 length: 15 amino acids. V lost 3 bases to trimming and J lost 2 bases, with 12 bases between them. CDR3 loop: CASSYVGGGNQPQHF. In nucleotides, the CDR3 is TGTGCCAGCAGCTATGTAGGGGGGGGCAATCAGCCCCAGCATTTT.

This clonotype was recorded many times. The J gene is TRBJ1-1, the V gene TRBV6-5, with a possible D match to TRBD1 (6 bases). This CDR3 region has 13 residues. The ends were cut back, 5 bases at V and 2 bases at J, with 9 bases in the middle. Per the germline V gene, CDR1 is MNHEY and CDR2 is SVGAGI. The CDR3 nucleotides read TGTGCCAGCAGTGTGACAGGAAACACTGAAGCTTTCTTT. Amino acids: CASSVTGNTEAFF.

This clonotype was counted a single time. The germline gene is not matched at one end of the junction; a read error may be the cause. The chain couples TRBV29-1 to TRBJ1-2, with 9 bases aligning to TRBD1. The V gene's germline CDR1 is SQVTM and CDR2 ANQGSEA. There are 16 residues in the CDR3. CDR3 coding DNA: TGCATCGTTGATAGGCCCCCCCTGGGACAGGGTTACGGCTACACCTTC. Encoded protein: CIVDRPPLGQGYGYTF.

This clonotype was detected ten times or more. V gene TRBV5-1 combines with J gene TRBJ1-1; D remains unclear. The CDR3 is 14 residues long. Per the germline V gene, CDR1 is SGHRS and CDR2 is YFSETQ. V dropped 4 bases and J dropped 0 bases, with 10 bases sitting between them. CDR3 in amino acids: CASSMDGLNTEAFF. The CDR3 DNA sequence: TGCGCCAGCAGCATGGACGGCTTGAACACTGAAGCTTTCTTT.

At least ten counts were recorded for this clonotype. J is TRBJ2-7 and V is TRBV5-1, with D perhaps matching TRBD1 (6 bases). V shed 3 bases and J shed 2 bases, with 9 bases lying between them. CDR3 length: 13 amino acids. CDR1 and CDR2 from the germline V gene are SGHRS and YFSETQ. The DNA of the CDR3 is TGCGCCAGCAGCTCCGGGACACCCTACGAGCAGTACTTC. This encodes CASSSGTPYEQYF.

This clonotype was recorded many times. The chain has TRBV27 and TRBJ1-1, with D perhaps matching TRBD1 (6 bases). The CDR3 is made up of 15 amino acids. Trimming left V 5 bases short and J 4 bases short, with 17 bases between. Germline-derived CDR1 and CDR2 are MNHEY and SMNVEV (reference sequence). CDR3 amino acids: CASSPIQGGSTEAFF. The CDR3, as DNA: TGTGCCAGCAGTCCAATACAGGGAGGGAGCACTGAAGCTTTCTTT.

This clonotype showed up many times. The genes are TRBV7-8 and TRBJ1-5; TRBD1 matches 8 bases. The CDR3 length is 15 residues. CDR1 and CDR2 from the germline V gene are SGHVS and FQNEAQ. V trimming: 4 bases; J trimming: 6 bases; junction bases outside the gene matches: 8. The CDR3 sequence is CASSSDRGRIQPQHF. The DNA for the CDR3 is TGTGCCAGCAGCTCCGACAGGGGCCGGATTCAGCCCCAGCATTTT.

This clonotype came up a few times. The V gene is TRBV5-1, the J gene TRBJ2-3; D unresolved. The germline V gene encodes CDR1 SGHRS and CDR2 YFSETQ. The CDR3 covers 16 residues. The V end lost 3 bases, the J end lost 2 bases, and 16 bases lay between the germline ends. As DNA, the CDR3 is TGCGCCAGCAGCTGGACCCCGGACGGTATCACAGATACGCAGTATTTT. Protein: CASSWTPDGITDTQYF.

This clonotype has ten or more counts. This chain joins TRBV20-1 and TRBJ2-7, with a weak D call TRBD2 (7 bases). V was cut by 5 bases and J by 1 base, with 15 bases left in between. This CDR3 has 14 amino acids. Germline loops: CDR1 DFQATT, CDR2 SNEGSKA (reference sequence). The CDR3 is CSAPGGGGSYEQYF. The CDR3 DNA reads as TGCAGTGCTCCTGGGGGAGGGGGGTCCTACGAGCAGTACTTC.

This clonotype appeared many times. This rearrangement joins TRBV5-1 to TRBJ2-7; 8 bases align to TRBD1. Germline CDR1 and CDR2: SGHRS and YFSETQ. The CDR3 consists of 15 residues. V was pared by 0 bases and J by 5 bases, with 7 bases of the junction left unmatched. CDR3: CASSLGTGKFHEQYF. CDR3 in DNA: TGCGCCAGCAGCTTGGGGACAGGGAAGTTCCACGAGCAGTACTTC.

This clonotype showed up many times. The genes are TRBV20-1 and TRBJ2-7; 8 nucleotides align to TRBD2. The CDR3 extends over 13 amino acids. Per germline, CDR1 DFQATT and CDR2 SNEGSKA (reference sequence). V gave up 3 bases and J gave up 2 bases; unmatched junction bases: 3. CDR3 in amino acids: CSASGGLAYEQYF. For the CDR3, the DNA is TGCAGTGCTAGTGGGGGACTAGCCTACGAGCAGTACTTC.

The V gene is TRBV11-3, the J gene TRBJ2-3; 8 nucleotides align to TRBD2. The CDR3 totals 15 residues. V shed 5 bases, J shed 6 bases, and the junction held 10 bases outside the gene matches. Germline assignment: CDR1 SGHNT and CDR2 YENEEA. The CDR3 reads CASSPSGGTRDTQYF. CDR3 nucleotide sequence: TGTGCCAGCAGCCCGAGCGGGGGTACCAGGGATACGCAGTATTTT.

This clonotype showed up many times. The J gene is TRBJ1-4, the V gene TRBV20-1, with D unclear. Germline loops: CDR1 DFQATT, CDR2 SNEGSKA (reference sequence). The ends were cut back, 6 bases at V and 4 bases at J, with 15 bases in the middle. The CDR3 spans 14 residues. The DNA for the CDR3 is TGCAGTGCAACCCCGGCGAAGGGTAATGAAAAACTGTTTTTT. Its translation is CSATPAKGNEKLFF.

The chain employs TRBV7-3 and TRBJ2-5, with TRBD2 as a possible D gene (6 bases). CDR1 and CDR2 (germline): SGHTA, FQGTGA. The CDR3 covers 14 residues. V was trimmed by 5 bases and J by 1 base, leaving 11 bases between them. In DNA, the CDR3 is TGTGCCAGCAGCCTACTGGGAGGCCAAGAGACCCAGTACTTC. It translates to CASSLLGGQETQYF.

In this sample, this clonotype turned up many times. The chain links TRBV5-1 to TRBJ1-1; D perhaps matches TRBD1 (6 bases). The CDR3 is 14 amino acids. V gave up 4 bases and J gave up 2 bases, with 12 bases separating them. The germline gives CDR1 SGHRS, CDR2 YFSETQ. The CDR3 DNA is TGCGCCAGCAGCACTACAGGGCCCAACACTGAAGCTTTCTTT. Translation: CASSTTGPNTEAFF.

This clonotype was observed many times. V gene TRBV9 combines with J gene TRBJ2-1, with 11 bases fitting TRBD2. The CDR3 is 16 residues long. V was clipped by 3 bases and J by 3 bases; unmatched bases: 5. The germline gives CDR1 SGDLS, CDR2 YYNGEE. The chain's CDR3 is CASSDGLAGLYNEQFF. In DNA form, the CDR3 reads TGTGCCAGCAGCGATGGACTAGCGGGCCTCTACAATGAGCAGTTCTTC.

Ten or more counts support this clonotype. In DNA form, the CDR3 reads TGCGCCAGCTTCCTCCTGACCCCGGAGGTCTATGGCTACACCTTC. It codes for CASFLLTPEVYGYTF. The chain is built from TRBV5-1 and TRBJ1-2, with D uncertain. The germline gives CDR1 SGHRS, CDR2 YFSETQ. Trimming took off 7 bases at V and 4 bases at J, with 20 bases between the two ends. This CDR3 comprises 15 residues.

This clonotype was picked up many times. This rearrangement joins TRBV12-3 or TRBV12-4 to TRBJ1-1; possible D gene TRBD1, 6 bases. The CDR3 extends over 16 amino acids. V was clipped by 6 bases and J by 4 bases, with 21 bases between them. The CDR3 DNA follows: TGTGCCAGCAGCCCGTTAATGGGGGGCTTGGGCACTGAAGCTTTCTTT. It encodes CASSPLMGGLGTEAFF.